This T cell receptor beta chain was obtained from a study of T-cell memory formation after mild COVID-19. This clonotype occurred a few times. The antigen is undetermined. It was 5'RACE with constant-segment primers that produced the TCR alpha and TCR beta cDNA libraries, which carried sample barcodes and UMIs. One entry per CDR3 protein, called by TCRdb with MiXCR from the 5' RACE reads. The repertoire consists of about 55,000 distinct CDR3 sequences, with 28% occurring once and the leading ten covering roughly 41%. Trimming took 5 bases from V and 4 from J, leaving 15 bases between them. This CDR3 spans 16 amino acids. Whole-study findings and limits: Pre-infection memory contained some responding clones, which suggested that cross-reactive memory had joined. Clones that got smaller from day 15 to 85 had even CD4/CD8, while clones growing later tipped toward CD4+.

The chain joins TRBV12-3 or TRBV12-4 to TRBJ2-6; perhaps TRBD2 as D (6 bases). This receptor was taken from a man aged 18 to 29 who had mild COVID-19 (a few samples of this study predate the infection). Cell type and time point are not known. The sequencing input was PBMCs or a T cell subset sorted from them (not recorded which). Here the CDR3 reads CASSTPSGLGANVLTF. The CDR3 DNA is TGTGCCAGCAGTACCCCCTCGGGACTCGGGGCCAACGTCCTGACTTTC.